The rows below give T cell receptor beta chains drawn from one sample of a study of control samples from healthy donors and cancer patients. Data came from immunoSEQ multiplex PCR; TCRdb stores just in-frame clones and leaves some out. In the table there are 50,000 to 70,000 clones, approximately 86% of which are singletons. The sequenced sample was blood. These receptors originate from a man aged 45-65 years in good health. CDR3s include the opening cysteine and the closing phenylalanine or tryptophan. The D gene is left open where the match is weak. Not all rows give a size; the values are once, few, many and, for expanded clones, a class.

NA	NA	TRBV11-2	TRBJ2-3	CASSPLGADTDTQYF	TGTGCCAGCAGCCCCCTGGGGGCCGACACAGATACGCAGTATTTT
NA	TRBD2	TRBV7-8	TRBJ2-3	CASSPLSGRPSDTQYF	TGTGCCAGCAGCCCTCTTAGCGGGAGGCCGTCAGATACGCAGTATTTT
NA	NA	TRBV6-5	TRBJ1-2	CASGTVNYGYTF	TGTGCCAGCGGAACAGTAAACTATGGCTACACCTTC
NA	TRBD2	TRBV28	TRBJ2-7	CASNPSGRYEQYF	TGTGCCAGCAACCCTAGCGGGAGGTACGAGCAGTACTTC
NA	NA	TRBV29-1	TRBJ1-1	CSVDGRNTEAFF	TGCAGCGTTGACGGCAGGAACACTGAAGCTTTCTTT
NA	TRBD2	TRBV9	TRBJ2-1	CASSTSGGLYNEQFF	TGTGCCAGCAGCACTAGCGGGGGCCTCTACAATGAGCAGTTCTTC
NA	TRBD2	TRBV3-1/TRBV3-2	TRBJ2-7	CASSPGLAGVRQYF	TGTGCCAGCAGCCCAGGACTAGCGGGAGTTCGGCAGTACTTC
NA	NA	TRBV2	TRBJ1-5	CASSENGRGNQPQHF	TGTGCCAGCAGTGAAAATGGGAGGGGCAATCAGCCCCAGCATTTT
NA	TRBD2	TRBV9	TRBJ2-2	CASSVGLAGGPDTGELFF	TGTGCCAGCAGCGTGGGACTAGCGGGAGGGCCGGACACCGGGGAGCTGTTTTTT
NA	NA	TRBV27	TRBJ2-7	CASSLKNRPSVNYEQYF	TGTGCCAGCAGTTTAAAGAACCGGCCATCAGTAAACTACGAGCAGTACTTC
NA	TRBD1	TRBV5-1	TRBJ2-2	CASKPGQGSGSTGELFF	TGCGCCAGCAAACCGGGACAGGGGTCCGGTAGCACCGGGGAGCTGTTTTTT
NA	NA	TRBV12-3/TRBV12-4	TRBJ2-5	CASSLAYGQYF	TGTGCCAGCAGTTTAGCTTATGGACAGTACTTC
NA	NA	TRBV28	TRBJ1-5	CASSQPDRRYQPQHF	TGTGCCAGCAGTCAACCCGACAGGCGTTATCAGCCCCAGCATTTT
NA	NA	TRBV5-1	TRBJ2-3	CASRPGTSTDTQYF	TGCGCCAGCAGACCCGGGACTAGCACAGATACGCAGTATTTT
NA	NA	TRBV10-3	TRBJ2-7	CAISEASASYEQYF	TGTGCCATCAGTGAGGCTAGCGCCTCCTACGAGCAGTACTTC
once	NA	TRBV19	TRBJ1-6	CASTTPSGTSPLHF	TGTGCCAGTACTACACCCTCGGGGACTTCACCCCTCCACTTT
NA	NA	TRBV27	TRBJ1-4	CASSLSFGFGEKLFF	TGTGCCAGCAGTTTATCGTTCGGTTTTGGGGAAAAACTGTTTTTT
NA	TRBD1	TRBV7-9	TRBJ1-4	CASSSSRDRGVLGEEKLFF	TGTGCCAGCAGCTCCTCCCGGGACAGGGGTGTTTTGGGTGAAGAAAAACTGTTTTTT
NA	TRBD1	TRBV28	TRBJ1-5	CASIPDRYSNQPQHF	TGTGCCAGCATCCCGGACAGGTATAGCAATCAGCCCCAGCATTTT
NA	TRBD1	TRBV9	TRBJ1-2	CASSPRTGAGNYGYTF	TGTGCCAGCAGCCCCCGGACAGGCGCCGGTAACTATGGCTACACCTTC
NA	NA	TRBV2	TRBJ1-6	CASSAFEVNSPLHF	TGTGCCAGCAGCGCGTTTGAAGTTAATTCACCCCTCCACTTT
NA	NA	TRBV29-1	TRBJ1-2	CSVEIQDRYGYTF	TGCAGCGTAGAAATCCAGGATCGATATGGCTACACCTTC
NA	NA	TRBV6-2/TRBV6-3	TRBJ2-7	CASSWIEPVGEQYF	TGTGCCAGCAGTTGGATAGAGCCGGTCGGCGAGCAGTACTTC
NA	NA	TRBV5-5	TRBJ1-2	CASSQARGSLGGYTF	TGTGCCAGCAGCCAAGCCCGGGGGAGTTTGGGCGGCTACACCTTC
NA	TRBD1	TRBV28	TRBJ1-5	CASSLYPTGNGNQPQHF	TGTGCCAGCAGTTTATACCCGACAGGGAATGGCAATCAGCCCCAGCATTTT
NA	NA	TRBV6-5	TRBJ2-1	CASSLFGEQFF	TGTGCCAGCAGTCTCTTCGGTGAGCAGTTCTTC
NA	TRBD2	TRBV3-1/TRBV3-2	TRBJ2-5	CASKGGSGMTQETQYF	TGTGCCAGCAAGGGGGGTAGCGGGATGACGCAAGAGACCCAGTACTTC
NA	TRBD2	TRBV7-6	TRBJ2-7	CASSLAFSGSGTYEQYF	TGTGCCAGCAGCTTAGCGTTTAGCGGGAGCGGTACCTACGAGCAGTACTTC
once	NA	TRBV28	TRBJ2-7	CASSLGVTYEQYF	TGTGCCAGCAGTTTAGGGGTGACCTACGAGCAGTACTTC
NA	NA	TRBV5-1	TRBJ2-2	CASSLPDPAGSCFF	NA
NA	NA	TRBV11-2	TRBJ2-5	CASSLAGDLQETQYF	TGTGCCAGCAGCTTAGCAGGGGACTTACAAGAGACCCAGTACTTC
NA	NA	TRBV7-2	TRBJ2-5	CASSLLYPQETQYF	TGTGCCAGCAGCTTACTTTACCCACAAGAGACCCAGTACTTC
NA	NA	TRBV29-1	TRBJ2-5	CSVEVRPTETQYF	TGCAGCGTTGAAGTGAGACCGACCGAGACCCAGTACTTC
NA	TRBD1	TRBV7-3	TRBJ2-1	CASSSDRVGNEQFF	TGTGCCAGCAGTTCCGACAGGGTGGGCAATGAGCAGTTCTTC
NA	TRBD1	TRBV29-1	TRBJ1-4	CSVEVLGTGIEEKLFF	TGCAGCGTTGAAGTCCTTGGGACAGGGATTGAGGAAAAACTGTTTTTT
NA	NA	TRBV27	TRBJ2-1	CASSLRTADNEQFF	TGTGCCAGCAGTTTAAGGACAGCCGACAATGAGCAGTTCTTC
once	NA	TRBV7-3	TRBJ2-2	CASSRDTGELFF	TGTGCCAGCAGCCGGGACACCGGGGAGCTGTTTTTT
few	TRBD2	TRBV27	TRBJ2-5	CASSRLAGGRETQYF	TGTGCCAGCAGTCGACTAGCGGGAGGCAGAGAGACCCAGTACTTC
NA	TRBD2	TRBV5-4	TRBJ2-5	CASSSGTSQETQYF	TGTGCCAGCAGCTCTGGGACTAGCCAAGAGACCCAGTACTTC
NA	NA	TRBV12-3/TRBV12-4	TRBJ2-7	CASSLGVGEQYF	TGTGCCAGCAGTTTAGGGGTGGGGGAGCAGTACTTC
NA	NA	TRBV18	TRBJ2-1	CASSPQTGGIEQFF	TGTGCCAGCTCACCACAGACAGGCGGAATTGAGCAGTTCTTC
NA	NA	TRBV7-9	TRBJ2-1	CASSPDTLLYNEQFF	TGTGCCAGCAGCCCCGATACTCTACTATACAATGAGCAGTTCTTC
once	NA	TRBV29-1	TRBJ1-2	CSVETTGNYGYTF	TGCAGCGTTGAAACTACCGGGAACTATGGCTACACCTTC
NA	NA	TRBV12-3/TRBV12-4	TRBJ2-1	CASSYSNEQFF	TGTGCCAGCAGTTATAGCAATGAGCAGTTCTTC
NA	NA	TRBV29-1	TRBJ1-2	CSARDTAFYGYTF	TGCAGCGCCCGGGACACCGCATTCTATGGCTACACCTTC
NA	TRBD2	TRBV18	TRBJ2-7	CASSAPGLADSYEQYF	TGTGCCAGCTCAGCTCCGGGACTAGCCGATTCCTACGAGCAGTACTTC
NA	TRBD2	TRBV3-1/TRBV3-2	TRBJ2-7	CASSQPFGLAGAKFEQYF	TGTGCCAGCAGCCAACCCTTCGGACTAGCGGGTGCCAAATTCGAGCAGTACTTC
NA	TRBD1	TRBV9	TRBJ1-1	CASSVGQGSNEAFF	TGTGCCAGCAGCGTAGGACAGGGATCAAATGAAGCTTTCTTT
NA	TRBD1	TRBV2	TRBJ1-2	CASTGRQGDGYTF	TGTGCCAGCACCGGAAGACAGGGAGATGGCTACACCTTC
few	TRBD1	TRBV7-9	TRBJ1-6	CASSRLQGARESPLHF	TGTGCCAGCAGCCGCCTACAGGGGGCTCGGGAGTCACCCCTCCACTTT
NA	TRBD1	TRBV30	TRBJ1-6	CAWSVPGGNSPLHF	TGTGCCTGGAGTGTACCAGGGGGGAATTCACCCCTCCACTTT
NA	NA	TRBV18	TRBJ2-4	CASSPPDGNIQYF	TGTGCCAGCTCACCCCCGGACGGAAACATTCAGTACTTC
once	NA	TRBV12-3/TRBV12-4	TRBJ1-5	CASSLDWGPQHF	TGTGCCAGCAGTTTAGACTGGGGGCCCCAGCATTTT
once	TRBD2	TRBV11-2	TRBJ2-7	CASSLSGRAYEQYF	TGTGCCAGCAGCTTGTCCGGGAGGGCCTACGAGCAGTACTTC